The 2 T cell receptor beta chains given below trace back to one sample, sequenced in a study of response to subunit inactivated influenza vaccine. TCRdb recomputed calls from the RT-PCR reads with MiXCR, one row per CDR3 protein. The repertoire holds about 540,000 distinct CDR3 sequences, with roughly 25% as singletons. The same sample was also used in a study of T cells expressing NK-cell markers. Turning to that study: 5'RACE template switching with UMIs produced the TCR beta cDNA.

The material sequenced was CD4+ T cells sorted from PBMCs, taken about 12 days after vaccination. The receptor set was obtained from a man in his fifties who received an inactivated influenza vaccine.

This clonotype has more than one count but fewer than ten. The J gene is TRBJ2-7, the V gene TRBV12-3 or TRBV12-4, with D unclear. The CDR3 sequence is 14 residues long. Trimming removed 3 bases from V and 2 bases from J, with 11 bases in between. CDR3 nucleotides: TGTGCCAGCAGTTTTTCAGGTAAAACCTACGAGCAGTACTTC. Translated, it gives CASSFSGKTYEQYF.

The table lists this clonotype with a few counts. The chain recombines TRBV24-1 with TRBJ2-3; TRBD2 matches at 7 bases. Germline loops: CDR1 KGHDR, CDR2 SFDVKD. The CDR3 contains 15 residues. Trimming at V came to 3 bases and at J to 6 bases, leaving 8 bases not matched to a gene. The CDR3 loop reads CATSDAGDPWDTQYF. As DNA, the CDR3 is TGTGCCACCAGTGATGCGGGGGATCCGTGGGATACGCAGTATTTT.